This T cell receptor (beta chain) was captured in a study of T cell changes during pregnancy in multiple sclerosis. Method: immunoSEQ multiplex PCR; TCRdb's copy keeps in-frame clones and lacks some. The table shows about 31,000 clones, with approximately 90% occurring only once. The CDR3 is 13 residues long. Germline V lookup: CDR1 MGHRA, CDR2 YSYEKL. V lost 1 base, J lost 2 bases, and 6 bases lay in between. The sequences come from CD8+ T cells from peripheral blood mononuclear cells, collected in the second trimester of pregnancy. V usage is TRBV4-1 and J usage is TRBJ2-7; D is undetermined. The receptor was derived from a female donor with multiple sclerosis, enrolled in a pregnancy study. This CDR3 reads CASSQVAAYEQYF. The CDR3 nucleotides are TGCGCCAGCAGCCAAGTTGCGGCCTACGAGCAGTACTTC.